One sample yielded the 26 T cell receptor beta chains listed below, sequenced in a study of technical replicates of blood from several donors. TCRdb's table, derived via immunoSEQ multiplex PCR, lists solely in-frame clones and lacks some. The table has 65,000 to 80,000 clones, approximately 93% seen once. Sequencing was performed on T cells isolated from PBMCs. The receptors were gathered from a human donor in good health.

V is TRBV9 and J is TRBJ2-1; 12 bases line up with TRBD2. CDR3 length: 16 amino acids. Trimming at V came to 3 bases and at J to 5 bases, leaving 6 bases not matched to a gene. Looked up from germline, CDR1 is SGDLS and CDR2 is YYNGEE. Here the CDR3 DNA reads TGTGCCAGCAGCGCCCTACTAGCGGGGGGAAACAATGAGCAGTTCTTC. Translation gives CASSALLAGGNNEQFF.

The V gene is TRBV4-2, the J gene TRBJ1-2; unclear D gene. The V and J ends lost 1 base and 6 bases respectively, with 12 bases between them. The CDR3 runs to 14 residues. Germline assignment: CDR1 LGHNA and CDR2 YNFKEQ. The CDR3: CASSQGSGWNGYTF. The CDR3 bases are TGTGCCAGCAGCCAAGGCTCGGGGTGGAATGGCTACACCTTC.

This chain uses TRBV7-8 with TRBJ2-7; 11 positions match TRBD2. CDR1 SGHVS and CDR2 FQNEAQ come from the germline V gene. V lost 3 bases, J lost 5 bases, and 6 bases stayed unmatched. The CDR3 totals 15 residues. The CDR3 nucleotides are TGTGCCAGCAGCTTCATAGCGGGAGGGAGCAACGAGCAGTACTTC. Translated: CASSFIAGGSNEQYF.

The chain joins TRBV19 to TRBJ1-1, with D tentatively TRBD1 (6 bases). V shed 7 bases and J shed 3 bases, with 18 bases lying between them. This CDR3 contains 15 residues. Germline V gene sequence: CDR1 LNHDA, CDR2 SQIVND (reference sequence). CDR3 region: CASNRGGVGYTEAFF. Here the CDR3 DNA reads TGTGCCAGTAATAGGGGGGGTGTCGGTTACACTGAAGCTTTCTTT. Looking up the rest from reference TRBV19 and TRBJ1-1 gives the full variable domain: DGGITQSPKYLFRKEGQNVTLSCEQNLNHDAMYWYRQDPGQGLRLIYYSQIVNDFQKGDIAEGYSVSREKKESFPLTVTSAQKNPTAFYLCASNRGGVGYTEAFFGQGTRLTVV.

The chain recombines TRBV19 with TRBJ2-3; 9 bases are a match to TRBD1. The CDR3 contains 15 residues. Germline V lookup: CDR1 LNHDA, CDR2 SQIVND (reference sequence). Trimming cost V 4 bases and J 1 base; bases outside gene matches: 3. The CDR3 reads CASSSRDRGTDTQYF. The DNA for the CDR3 is TGTGCCAGTAGTAGCCGGGACAGGGGCACAGATACGCAGTATTTT.

This rearrangement joins TRBV10-3 to TRBJ1-5, with unresolved D. With 1 base removed from V and 1 base from J, the gap between germline ends came to 11 bases. The germline V gene encodes CDR1 ENHRY and CDR2 SYGVKD. The CDR3 is made up of 16 amino acids. The CDR3 bases are TGTGCCATCAGTGAGTACGGGGAGATGAGCAATCAGCCCCAGCATTTT. Translated: CAISEYGEMSNQPQHF.

V gene TRBV13 combines with J gene TRBJ2-3, with TRBD2 matching over 11 bases. Trimming cost V 0 bases and J 4 bases; bases outside gene matches: 3. CDR3 length equals 16 residues. The V gene's germline CDR1 is PRHDT and CDR2 FYEKMQ (reference sequence). In DNA form, the CDR3 reads TGTGCCAGCAGCTTAGGACTAGCGGGAGCCCCAGATACGCAGTATTTT. Translating it yields CASSLGLAGAPDTQYF.

The rearrangement joins TRBV7-2 to TRBJ1-1; possibly TRBD1 for D (6 bases). The germline CDR1 and CDR2 sequences are SGHTA and FQGNSA. This CDR3 has 15 amino acids. Between the trimmed V and J ends, which lost 5 bases and 5 bases, there was a span of 18 bases. The CDR3 DNA is TGTGCCAGCAGCACAACAGGGAGGGGCAGGACTGAAGCTTTCTTT. Translated: CASSTTGRGRTEAFF.

The chain employs TRBV19 and TRBJ2-7; tentatively, D is TRBD2 (6 bases). The germline CDR1 and CDR2 sequences are LNHDA and SQIVND (reference sequence). The CDR3 runs to 13 residues. Trimming took off 9 bases at V and 2 bases at J, with 14 bases between the two ends. CDR3 residues: CASQGLPTYEQYF. In DNA, the CDR3 is TGTGCCAGCCAAGGACTACCTACCTACGAGCAGTACTTC.

This chain connects TRBV7-2 to TRBJ2-7, with 13 bases matching TRBD2. J was trimmed by 2 bases and V by 8 bases; bases with no gene match: 0. CDR1 and CDR2 (germline): SGHTA, FQGNSA. The CDR3 is 13 residues long. The CDR3 DNA reads TGTGCCAGCGGACTAGCGGGAGCCTACGAGCAGTACTTC. Translated, it gives CASGLAGAYEQYF.

This clone was counted only a few times. This sequence joins TRBV5-6 and TRBJ1-1, with 7 bases matching TRBD1. The V segment lost 3 bases and the J segment 3 bases; nucleotides outside the gene matches: 2. Germline V gene data show CDR1 as SGHDT and CDR2 as YYEEEE. CDR3 size: 13 residues. The CDR3 DNA reads TGTGCCAGCAGCTGGGGACAGTACACTGAAGCTTTCTTT. It translates to CASSWGQYTEAFF. The full variable domain, its missing parts supplied by reference TRBV5-6 and TRBJ1-1, is DAGVTQSPTHLIKTRGQQVTLRCSPKSGHDTVSWYQQALGQGPQFIFQYYEEEERQRGNFPDRFSGHQFPNYSSELNVNALLLGDSALYLCASSWGQYTEAFFGQGTRLTVV.

This chain connects TRBV7-2 to TRBJ2-7; D not certain. The CDR3 is 15 residues long. Germline V CDR1 and CDR2: SGHTA, FQGNSA. V was trimmed by 3 bases and J by 1 base, leaving 13 bases between them. CDR3 protein: CASSLVADLSYEQYF. DNA for the CDR3: TGTGCCAGCAGCTTGGTTGCAGACTTGTCCTACGAGCAGTACTTC. Together with reference TRBV7-2 and TRBJ2-7, the CDR3 gives the full variable domain: GAGVSQSPSNKVTEKGKDVELRCDPISGHTALYWYRQSLGQGLEFLIYFQGNSAPDKSGLPSDRFSAERTGGSVSTLTIQRTQQEDSAVYLCASSLVADLSYEQYFGPGTRLTVT.

This sequence joins TRBV6-5 and TRBJ1-2; 7 positions agree with TRBD1. Germline CDR1 reads MNHEY; CDR2 reads SVGAGI. Losses at the gene ends were 4 bases for V and 8 bases for J; bases not matched to a gene: 10. CDR3 length: 14 amino acids. CDR3 nucleotide sequence: TGTGCCAGCAGTTCACTACAGGGGATCGGCGGCTACACCTTC. Translated: CASSSLQGIGGYTF.

The CDR3 here is CASSPRRGTMNTEAFF. In DNA form, the CDR3 reads TGTGCCAGCAGCCCACGAAGGGGGACAATGAACACTGAAGCTTTCTTT. The chain joins TRBV25-1 to TRBJ1-1, with D possibly matching TRBD1 (6 bases). The CDR3 totals 16 residues. CDR1 MGHDK and CDR2 SYGVNS come from the germline V gene. The V gene lost 6 bases and the J gene lost 0 bases, with 17 bases spanning the gap.

The chain combines TRBV7-2 with TRBJ1-5, with a tentative D call TRBD1 (6 bases). Deletions cut 5 bases from V and 6 bases from J, with 14 bases between. Germline CDR1 is SGHTA and CDR2 is FQGNSA. The CDR3 is 14 amino acids. The CDR3 DNA is TGTGCCAGCAGCCCTTACAGGGTACGTCAGCCCCAGCATTTT. Protein product: CASSPYRVRQPQHF.

This chain joins TRBV13 and TRBJ2-1; 7 bases are a match to TRBD2. In germline, CDR1 is PRHDT, CDR2 FYEKMQ (reference sequence). V was clipped by 2 bases and J by 2 bases; unmatched bases: 9. The CDR3 has 17 amino acids. This CDR3 is CASSLPPGLAAYNEQFF. For the CDR3, the DNA is TGTGCCAGCAGCTTACCTCCCGGTCTAGCGGCCTACAATGAGCAGTTCTTC.

V usage is TRBV6-1 and J usage is TRBJ2-2; D may be TRBD1 (6 bases). Trimming shortened V by 7 bases and J by 5 bases, and 14 bases separated the two germline ends. The CDR3 contains 14 residues. CDR1 and CDR2 from the germline V gene are MNHNS and SASEGT. The CDR3 DNA reads TGTGCCAGCATTCCAGGGGTGGGGACCGGGGAGCTGTTTTTT. Translated: CASIPGVGTGELFF.

The chain uses TRBV6-6 and TRBJ2-1; no clear D. Trimming took 2 bases from V and 3 from J, leaving 5 bases between them. The CDR3 runs to 13 residues. Per germline, CDR1 MNHNY and CDR2 SVGAGI (reference sequence). The CDR3 DNA reads as TGTGCCAGCAGTTACGCAGACTACAATGAGCAGTTCTTC. This sequence encodes CASSYADYNEQFF.

This rearrangement joins TRBV16 to TRBJ1-5; no clear D. V lost 4 bases and J lost 2, with 6 bases in between. The CDR3 is 13 amino acids. Per the germline V gene, CDR1 is KGHSY and CDR2 is FQNENV. CDR3 DNA: TGTGCCAGCAGCCCCCCGGGCAATCAGCCCCAGCATTTT. Translation gives CASSPPGNQPQHF.

The CDR3 region has the DNA TGTGCCAGCAGCCCCTGGGAGGCAGCGGGAGAACTGTTTTTT. Its protein is CASSPWEAAGELFF. The chain uses TRBV5-5 and TRBJ1-4, with D unclear. This CDR3 spans 14 amino acids. CDR1 SGHKS and CDR2 YYEKEE come from the germline V gene (reference sequence). The V gene lost 4 bases and the J gene lost 12 bases, with 19 bases spanning the gap. Looking up the rest from reference TRBV5-5 and TRBJ1-4 gives the full variable domain: DAGVTQSPTHLIKTRGQQVTLRCSPISGHKSVSWYQQVLGQGPQFIFQYYEKEERGRGNFPDRFSARQFPNYSSELNVNALLLGDSALYLCASSPWEAAGELFFGSGTQLSVL.

The J gene is TRBJ2-3, the V gene TRBV6-5; 8 positions match TRBD2. This CDR3 is 14 amino acids long. Trimming took 7 bases from V and 5 from J; bases not matched to a gene: 8. Germline V gene sequence: CDR1 MNHEY, CDR2 SVGAGI. CDR3: CASNPGLVGDTQYF. DNA for the CDR3: TGTGCCAGCAATCCGGGACTAGTTGGAGATACGCAGTATTTT.

The chain links TRBV27 to TRBJ1-1, with 7 bases aligning to TRBD1. Germline V lookup: CDR1 MNHEY, CDR2 SMNVEV (reference sequence). Trimming took 4 bases from V and 4 from J; bases not matched to a gene: 3. There are 13 residues in the CDR3. CDR3 nucleotides: TGTGCCAGCAGTTGGGACAGTTCCACTGAAGCTTTCTTT. Residues: CASSWDSSTEAFF.

The rearrangement links TRBV28 to TRBJ1-5; TRBD1 is a possible D gene (5 bases). V was cut by 4 bases and J by 0 bases, with 10 bases left in between. The CDR3 has 15 residues. The germline gives CDR1 MDHEN, CDR2 SYDVKM. CDR3 DNA: TGTGCCAGCAGTTGGGGGGATTATAGCAATCAGCCCCAGCATTTT. Translated, it gives CASSWGDYSNQPQHF.

The chain recombines TRBV6-1 with TRBJ1-2; D might be TRBD1 (6 bases). Trimming pared 7 bases from V and 4 bases from J, leaving 10 bases between. The CDR3 length is 12 residues. The germline gives CDR1 MNHNS, CDR2 SASEGT. This chain's CDR3 is CASTLDSYGYTF. DNA of the CDR3: TGTGCCAGCACCTTGGACAGCTATGGCTACACCTTC.

This sequence joins TRBV2 and TRBJ2-7; weak D call: TRBD1 (6 bases). Trimming stripped 8 bases from V and 5 bases from J, with 13 bases between. This CDR3 contains 12 residues. Germline CDR1 and CDR2: SNHLY and FYNNEI. CDR3 in amino acids: CASEYRDHEQYF. The CDR3 coding sequence is TGTGCCAGCGAATACAGGGACCACGAGCAGTACTTC.

The rearrangement uses TRBV9 and TRBJ2-3; D might be TRBD1 (5 bases). Trimming removed 0 bases at V and 6 bases at J, with 11 bases between. Germline V lookup: CDR1 SGDLS, CDR2 YYNGEE. The CDR3 covers 14 residues. The CDR3, as DNA: TGTGCCAGCAGCGTAGGGGGCTATTGGGATACGCAGTATTTT. Translating it yields CASSVGGYWDTQYF. Full variable domain (missing parts from reference TRBV9 and TRBJ2-3): DSGVTQTPKHLITATGQRVTLRCSPRSGDLSVYWYQQSLDQGLQFLIQYYNGEERAKGNILERFSAQQFPDLHSELNLSSLELGDSALYFCASSVGGYWDTQYFGPGTRLTVL.